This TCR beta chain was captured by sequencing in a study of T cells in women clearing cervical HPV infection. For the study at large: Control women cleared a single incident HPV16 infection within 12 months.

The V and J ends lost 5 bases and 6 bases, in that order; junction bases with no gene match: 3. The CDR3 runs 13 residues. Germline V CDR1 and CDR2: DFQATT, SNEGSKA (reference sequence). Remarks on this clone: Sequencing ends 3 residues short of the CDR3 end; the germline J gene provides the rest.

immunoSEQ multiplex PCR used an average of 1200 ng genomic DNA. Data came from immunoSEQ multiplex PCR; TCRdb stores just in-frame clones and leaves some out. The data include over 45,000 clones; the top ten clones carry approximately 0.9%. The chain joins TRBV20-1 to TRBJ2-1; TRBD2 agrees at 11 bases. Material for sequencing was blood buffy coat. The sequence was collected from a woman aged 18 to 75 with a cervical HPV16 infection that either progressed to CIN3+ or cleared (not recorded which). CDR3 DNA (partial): TGCAGTGCTGTAGCGGGGGGGCTCAATGAG. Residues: CSAVAGGLNE. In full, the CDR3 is CSAVAGGLNEQFF.